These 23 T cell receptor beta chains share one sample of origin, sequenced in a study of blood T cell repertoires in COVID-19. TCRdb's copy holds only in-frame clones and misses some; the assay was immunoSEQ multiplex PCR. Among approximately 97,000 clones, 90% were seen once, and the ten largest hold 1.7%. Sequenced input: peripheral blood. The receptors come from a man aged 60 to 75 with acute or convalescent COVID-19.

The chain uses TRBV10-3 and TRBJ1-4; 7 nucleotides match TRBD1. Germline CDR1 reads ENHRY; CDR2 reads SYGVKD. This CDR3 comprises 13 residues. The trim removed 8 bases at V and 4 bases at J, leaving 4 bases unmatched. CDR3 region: CAIGDRDNEKLFF. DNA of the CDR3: TGTGCCATCGGAGACAGGGATAATGAAAAACTGTTTTTT.

CDR3 nucleotides: TGTGCCAGCAGCTCTCCCCCGGGACAGCTTTACAATGAGCAGTTCTTC. This gives the protein CASSSPPGQLYNEQFF. The J gene is TRBJ2-1, the V gene TRBV7-9; 7 bases are shared with TRBD1. This CDR3 region has 16 residues. Germline values: CDR1 SEHNR, CDR2 FQNEAQ (reference sequence). The junction had 10 bases not matched to a gene; V was cut back by 4 bases and J by 4 bases.

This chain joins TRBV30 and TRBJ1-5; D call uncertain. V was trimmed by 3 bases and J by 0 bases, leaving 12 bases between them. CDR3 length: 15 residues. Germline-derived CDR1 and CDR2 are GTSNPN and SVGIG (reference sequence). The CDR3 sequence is CAWSGGQLSNQPQHF. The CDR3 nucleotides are TGTGCCTGGAGCGGTGGGCAGCTTAGCAATCAGCCCCAGCATTTT.

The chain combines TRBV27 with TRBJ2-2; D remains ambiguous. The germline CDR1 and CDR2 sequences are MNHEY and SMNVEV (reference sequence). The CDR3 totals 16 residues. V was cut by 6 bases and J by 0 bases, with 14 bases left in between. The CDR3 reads CASRLHRVTNTGELFF. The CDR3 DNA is TGTGCCAGCAGATTACACCGGGTAACGAACACCGGGGAGCTGTTTTTT.

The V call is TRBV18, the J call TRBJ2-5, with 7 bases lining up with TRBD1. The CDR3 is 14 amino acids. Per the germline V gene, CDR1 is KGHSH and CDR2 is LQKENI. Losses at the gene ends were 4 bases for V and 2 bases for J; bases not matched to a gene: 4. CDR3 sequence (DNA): TGTGCCAGCTCACGAGACAGGGAACAAGAGACCCAGTACTTC. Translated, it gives CASSRDREQETQYF.

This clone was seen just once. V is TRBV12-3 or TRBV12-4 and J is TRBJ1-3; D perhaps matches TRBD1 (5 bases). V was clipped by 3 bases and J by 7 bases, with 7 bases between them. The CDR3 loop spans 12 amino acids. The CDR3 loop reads CASSFNRNTIYF. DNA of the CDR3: TGTGCCAGCAGTTTTAACAGGAACACCATATATTTT.

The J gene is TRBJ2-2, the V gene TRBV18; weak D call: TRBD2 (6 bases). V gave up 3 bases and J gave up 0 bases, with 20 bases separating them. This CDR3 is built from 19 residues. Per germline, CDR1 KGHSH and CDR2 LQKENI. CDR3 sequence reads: CASSPLGGRGSANTGELFF. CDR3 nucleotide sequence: TGTGCCAGCTCACCCCTCGGGGGACGGGGAAGTGCGAACACCGGGGAGCTGTTTTTT.

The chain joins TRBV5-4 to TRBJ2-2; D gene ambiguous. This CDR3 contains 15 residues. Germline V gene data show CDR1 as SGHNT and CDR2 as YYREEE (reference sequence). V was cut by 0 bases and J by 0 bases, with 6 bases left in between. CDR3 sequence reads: CASSLVAANTGELFF. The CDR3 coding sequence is TGTGCCAGCAGCTTGGTAGCAGCGAACACCGGGGAGCTGTTTTTT.

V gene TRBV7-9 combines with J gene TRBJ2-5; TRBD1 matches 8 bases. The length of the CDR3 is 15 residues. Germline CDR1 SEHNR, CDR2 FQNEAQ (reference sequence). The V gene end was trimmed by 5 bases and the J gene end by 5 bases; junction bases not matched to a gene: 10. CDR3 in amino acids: CASSTDRGIAETQYF. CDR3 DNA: TGTGCCAGCAGCACCGACAGGGGAATTGCGGAGACCCAGTACTTC.

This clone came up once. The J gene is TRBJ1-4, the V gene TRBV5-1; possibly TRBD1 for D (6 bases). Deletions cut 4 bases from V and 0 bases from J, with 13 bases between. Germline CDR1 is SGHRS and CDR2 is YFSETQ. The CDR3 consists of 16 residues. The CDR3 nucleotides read TGCGCCAGCAGCCCACAGGGAACAGCAACTAATGAAAAACTGTTTTTT. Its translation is CASSPQGTATNEKLFF.

The CDR3 DNA sequence: TGCAGTCTGCCGGTGAAGAACACCCAGTACTTC. Protein: CSLPVKNTQYF. The genes are TRBV20-1 and TRBJ2-5; no clear D gene. The CDR3 spans 11 residues. Germline V gives CDR1 DFQATT, CDR2 SNEGSKA (reference sequence). V lost 8 bases to trimming and J lost 8 bases, with 15 bases between them.

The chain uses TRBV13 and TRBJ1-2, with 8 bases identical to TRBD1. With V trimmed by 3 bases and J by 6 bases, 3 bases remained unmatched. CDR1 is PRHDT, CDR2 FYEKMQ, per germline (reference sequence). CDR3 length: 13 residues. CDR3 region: CASSFGQGDGYTF. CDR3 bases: TGTGCCAGCAGCTTCGGACAGGGCGATGGCTACACCTTC.

The CDR3 DNA is TGTGCCAGTACTCTTAGCGGGGGGGCCTACAATGAGCAGTTCTTC. Protein product: CASTLSGGAYNEQFF. The chain has TRBV19 and TRBJ2-1, with 11 bases that match TRBD2. This CDR3 has 15 amino acids. V shed 7 bases and J 2 bases; nucleotides not matched to a gene: 4. Germline assignment: CDR1 LNHDA and CDR2 SQIVND (reference sequence).

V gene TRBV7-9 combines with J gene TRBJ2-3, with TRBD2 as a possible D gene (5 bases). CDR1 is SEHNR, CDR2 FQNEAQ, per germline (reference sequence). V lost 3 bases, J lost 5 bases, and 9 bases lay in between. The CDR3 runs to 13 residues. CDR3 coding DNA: TGTGCCAGCAGCTTCCAGGAGGAAGATACGCAGTATTTT. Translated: CASSFQEEDTQYF.

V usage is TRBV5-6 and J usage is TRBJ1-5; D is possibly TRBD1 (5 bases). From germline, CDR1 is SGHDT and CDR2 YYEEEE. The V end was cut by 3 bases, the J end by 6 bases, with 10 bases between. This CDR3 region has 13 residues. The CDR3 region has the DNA TGTGCCAGCAGCTCTTACCAGGGTCAGCCCCAGCATTTT. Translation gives CASSSYQGQPQHF. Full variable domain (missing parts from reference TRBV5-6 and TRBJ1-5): DAGVTQSPTHLIKTRGQQVTLRCSPKSGHDTVSWYQQALGQGPQFIFQYYEEEERQRGNFPDRFSGHQFPNYSSELNVNALLLGDSALYLCASSSYQGQPQHFGDGTRLSIL.

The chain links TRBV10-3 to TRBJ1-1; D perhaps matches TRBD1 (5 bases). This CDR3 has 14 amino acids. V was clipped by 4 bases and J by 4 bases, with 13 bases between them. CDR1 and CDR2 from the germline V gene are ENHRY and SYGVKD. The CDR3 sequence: CAISVGVSVTEAFF. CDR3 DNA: TGTGCCATCAGTGTAGGGGTTAGTGTCACTGAAGCTTTCTTT.

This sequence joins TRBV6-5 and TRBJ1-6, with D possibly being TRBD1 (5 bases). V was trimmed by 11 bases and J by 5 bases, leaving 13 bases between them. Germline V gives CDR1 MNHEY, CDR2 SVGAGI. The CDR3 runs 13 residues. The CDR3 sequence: CAARAGNNSPLHF. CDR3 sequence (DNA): TGTGCCGCCCGAGCAGGGAATAATTCACCCCTCCACTTT.

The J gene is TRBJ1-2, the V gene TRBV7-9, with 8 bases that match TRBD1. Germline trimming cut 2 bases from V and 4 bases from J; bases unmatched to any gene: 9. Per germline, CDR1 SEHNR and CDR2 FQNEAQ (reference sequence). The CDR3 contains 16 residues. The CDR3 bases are TGTGCCAGCAGCTTAACGGCCGGGACAGGCGGCTATGGCTACACCTTC. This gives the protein CASSLTAGTGGYGYTF.

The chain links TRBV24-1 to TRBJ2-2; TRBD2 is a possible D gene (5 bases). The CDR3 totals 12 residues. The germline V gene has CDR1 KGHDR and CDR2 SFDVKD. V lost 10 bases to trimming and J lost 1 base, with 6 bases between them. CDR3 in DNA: TGTGCCACAGAGGGGAACACCGGGGAGCTGTTTTTT. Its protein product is CATEGNTGELFF.

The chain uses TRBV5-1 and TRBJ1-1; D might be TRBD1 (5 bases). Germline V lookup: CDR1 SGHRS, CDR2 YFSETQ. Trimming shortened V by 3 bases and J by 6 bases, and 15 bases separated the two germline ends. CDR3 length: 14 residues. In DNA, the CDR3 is TGCGCCAGCAGCTCCCCAGGGTCGATTCCTGAAGCTTTCTTT. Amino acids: CASSSPGSIPEAFF.

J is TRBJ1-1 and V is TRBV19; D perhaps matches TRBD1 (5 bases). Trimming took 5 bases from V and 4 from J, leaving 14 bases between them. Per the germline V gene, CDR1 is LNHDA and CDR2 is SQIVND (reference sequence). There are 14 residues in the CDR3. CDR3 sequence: CASSYQGGGTEAFF. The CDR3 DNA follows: TGTGCCAGTAGTTATCAGGGCGGCGGCACTGAAGCTTTCTTT.

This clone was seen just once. In nucleotides, the CDR3 is TGTGCCAGCAGTTACTCGTTCGGAGGCGGTTCACCCCTCCACTTT. Encoded protein: CASSYSFGGGSPLHF. This chain joins TRBV6-5 and TRBJ1-6; D unresolved. The germline V and J ends were trimmed by 0 bases and 9 bases, with 12 bases remaining between them. CDR3 length: 15 amino acids. Germline CDR1 and CDR2: MNHEY and SVGAGI.

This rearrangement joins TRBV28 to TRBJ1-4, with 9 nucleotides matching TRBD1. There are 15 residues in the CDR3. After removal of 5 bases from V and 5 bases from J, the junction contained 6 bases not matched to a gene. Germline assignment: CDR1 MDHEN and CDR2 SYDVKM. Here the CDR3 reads CASSPIDRGNEKLFF. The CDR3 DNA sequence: TGTGCCAGCAGTCCTATAGACAGGGGGAATGAAAAACTGTTTTTT.